The 10 T cell receptor beta chains below all came from one sample that was sequenced in a study of blood T cell repertoires in COVID-19. Clones were sequenced by immunoSEQ multiplex PCR, and TCRdb holds only the in-frame ones, with some missing. The table records approximately 89,000 clones, around 72% of them present only once. The sequenced sample consisted of peripheral blood. The receptors derive from a man between 65 and 85 years old with acute or convalescent COVID-19.

The chain couples TRBV6-4 to TRBJ2-2; D is perhaps TRBD2 (6 bases). Trimming stripped 4 bases from V and 2 bases from J, with 11 bases between. Germline assignment: CDR1 MRHNA and CDR2 SNTAGT. The CDR3 contains 15 residues. The CDR3 region has the DNA TGTGCCAGCAGTGGTTCTAGCGAAAACACCGGGGAGCTGTTTTTT. Protein product: CASSGSSENTGELFF.

The chain links TRBV6-5 to TRBJ1-1, with TRBD1 matching 8 bases. J gave up 11 bases and V 6 bases, and 14 bases lay outside the gene matches. The germline CDR1 and CDR2 sequences are MNHEY and SVGAGI. This CDR3 is 14 amino acids long. The CDR3 sequence is CASSLRTGWDMAFF. CDR3 DNA: TGTGCCAGCAGCCTCCGGACAGGGTGGGATATGGCTTTCTTT.

This sequence joins TRBV2 and TRBJ2-3; D may be TRBD2 (6 bases). This CDR3 comprises 15 residues. From germline, CDR1 is SNHLY and CDR2 FYNNEI. V lost 5 bases and J 2 bases, leaving 14 bases between the germline ends. The CDR3 loop is CASSTGTPPTDTQYF. The DNA of the CDR3 is TGTGCCAGCAGTACCGGGACTCCCCCCACAGATACGCAGTATTTT.

The chain links TRBV5-1 to TRBJ1-4, with 10 bases matching TRBD1. J lost 0 bases, V lost 9 bases, and 11 bases had no gene match. Germline loops: CDR1 SGHRS, CDR2 YFSETQ. This CDR3 region has 17 residues. For the CDR3, the DNA is TGCGCCACCAGACAGGGGGCTATTTTGGCAACTAATGAAAAACTGTTTTTT. Translated, it gives CATRQGAILATNEKLFF.

The J gene is TRBJ2-1, the V gene TRBV7-2; D may be TRBD1 (6 bases). V lost 2 bases and J lost 2, with 7 bases in between. The CDR3 consists of 14 residues. Germline CDR1 and CDR2: SGHTA and FQGNSA. The CDR3 loop is CASSLQGPYNEQFF. CDR3 nucleotides: TGTGCCAGCAGCTTACAGGGGCCCTACAATGAGCAGTTCTTC.

This chain links TRBV10-3 with TRBJ2-2; unclear D gene. V was shortened by 0 bases and J by 1 base, with 6 bases between the two germline ends. The CDR3 has 15 amino acids. In germline, CDR1 is ENHRY, CDR2 SYGVKD. This CDR3 is CAISESGGNTGELFF. The CDR3 region has the DNA TGTGCCATCAGTGAGTCTGGCGGGAACACCGGGGAGCTGTTTTTT.

This chain links TRBV5-1 with TRBJ2-2; 7 bases fit TRBD2. The V and J ends lost 4 bases and 4 bases, in that order; junction bases with no gene match: 4. The CDR3 totals 14 residues. The germline CDR1 and CDR2 sequences are SGHRS and YFSETQ. CDR3 sequence (DNA): TGCGCCAGCAGCCGAGGGGAGGGCACCGGGGAGCTGTTTTTT. This sequence encodes CASSRGEGTGELFF. Looking up the rest from reference TRBV5-1 and TRBJ2-2 gives the full variable domain: KAGVTQTPRYLIKTRGQQVTLSCSPISGHRSVSWYQQTPGQGLQFLFEYFSETQRNKGNFPGRFSGRQFSNSRSEMNVSTLELGDSALYLCASSRGEGTGELFFGEGSRLTVL.

The rearrangement links TRBV5-1 to TRBJ1-4; D possibly corresponds to TRBD1 (6 bases). V dropped 1 base and J dropped 0 bases, with 10 bases sitting between them. This CDR3 region has 16 residues. CDR1 is SGHRS, CDR2 YFSETQ, per germline. In DNA, the CDR3 is TGCGCCAGCAGCTTGATGGGGACACCAACTAATGAAAAACTGTTTTTT. It yields the protein CASSLMGTPTNEKLFF.

This sequence joins TRBV7-9 and TRBJ2-3; the D is unclear. The CDR3 totals 11 residues. The V end was cut by 10 bases, the J end by 6 bases, with 11 bases between. Per germline, CDR1 SEHNR and CDR2 FQNEAQ (reference sequence). CDR3 protein: CATVFGDTQYF. The DNA for the CDR3 is TGTGCCACCGTTTTCGGGGATACGCAGTATTTT.

V gene TRBV27 combines with J gene TRBJ2-5; possible D gene TRBD2, 6 bases. Between the trimmed V and J ends, which lost 10 bases and 2 bases, there was a span of 11 bases. This CDR3 is 12 amino acids long. CDR1 and CDR2 (germline): MNHEY, SMNVEV (reference sequence). CDR3 DNA: TGTGCCACGTGGGACTGGCAAGAGACCCAGTACTTC. It specifies CATWDWQETQYF.